This T cell receptor beta chain was sequenced in a study of cytomegalovirus exposure and HLA in healthy donors. CDR3 size: 13 residues. The germline CDR1 and CDR2 sequences are SGHTA and FQGNSA. Trimming left V 7 bases short and J 0 bases short, with 9 bases between. In this sample, this clone turned up a few times. As yet, its antigen is unknown. Study-level findings and limits: Earlier analysis found most TCR beta V segments productive about 87% or about 30% of the time. V- and J-gene trimming of TCR beta was linked (in a later analysis) to a missense DCLRE1C variant. Most subjects had HLA-A and HLA-B alleles reportedly predicted accurately by TCR beta sequences.

The study ran its PCR with 60 Vbeta and 13 Jbeta primers. The protocol was immunoSEQ multiplex PCR, while the TCRdb copy is restricted to in-frame clones and leaves out a portion. The table has roughly 48,000 clones, over 60% seen once. The sample was PBMCs. This sequence was found in a woman in her twenties or thirties in good health and CMV-seronegative. J is TRBJ1-1 and V is TRBV7-2; D is perhaps TRBD1 (5 bases). The CDR3 DNA reads TGTGCCAGCAAGGAGGGGTTGAACACTGAAGCTTTCTTT. Its protein is CASKEGLNTEAFF.